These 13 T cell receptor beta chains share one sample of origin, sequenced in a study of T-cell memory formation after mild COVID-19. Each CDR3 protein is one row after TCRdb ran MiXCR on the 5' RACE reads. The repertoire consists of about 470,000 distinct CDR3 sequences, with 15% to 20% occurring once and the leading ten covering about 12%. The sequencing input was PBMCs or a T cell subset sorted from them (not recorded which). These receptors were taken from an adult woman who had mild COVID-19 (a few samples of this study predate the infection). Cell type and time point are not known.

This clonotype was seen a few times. The CDR3 nucleotides are TGTGCCAGCAGCTTAGGACAGCCCACTGAAGCTTTCTTT. Encoded protein: CASSLGQPTEAFF. This chain uses TRBV11-2 with TRBJ1-1; the D gene is possibly TRBD1 (5 bases). There are 13 residues in the CDR3. V was trimmed by 1 base and J by 4 bases, leaving 7 bases between them. Germline V lookup: CDR1 SGHAT, CDR2 FQNNGV.

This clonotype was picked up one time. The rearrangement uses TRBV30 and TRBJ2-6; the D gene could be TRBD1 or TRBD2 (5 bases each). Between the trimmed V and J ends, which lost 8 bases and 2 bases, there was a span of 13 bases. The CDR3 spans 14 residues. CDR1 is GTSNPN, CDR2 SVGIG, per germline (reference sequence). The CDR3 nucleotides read TGTGCCGAGGGACGGGGCCCTGGGGCCAACGTCCTGACTTTC. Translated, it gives CAEGRGPGANVLTF.

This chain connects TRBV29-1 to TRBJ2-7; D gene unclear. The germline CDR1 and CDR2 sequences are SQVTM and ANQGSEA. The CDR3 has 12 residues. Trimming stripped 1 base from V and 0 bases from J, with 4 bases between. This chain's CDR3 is CSVEASSYEQYF. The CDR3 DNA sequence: TGCAGCGTTGAAGCCAGCTCCTACGAGCAGTACTTC.

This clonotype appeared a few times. The CDR3 region has the DNA TGCGCCAGCACCCGTGGGGGGGACAGAGCTGCCTCTGGAAACACCATATATTTT. Its protein product is CASTRGGDRAASGNTIYF. J is TRBJ1-3 and V is TRBV5-1, with TRBD1 matching over 7 bases. Germline CDR1 reads SGHRS; CDR2 reads YFSETQ. CDR3 length: 18 residues. J was trimmed by 0 bases and V by 6 bases; bases with no gene match: 15.

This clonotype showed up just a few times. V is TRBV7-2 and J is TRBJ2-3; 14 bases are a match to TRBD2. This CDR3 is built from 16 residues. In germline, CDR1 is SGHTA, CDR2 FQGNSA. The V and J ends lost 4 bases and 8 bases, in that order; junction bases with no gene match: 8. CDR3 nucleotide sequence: TGTGCCAGCAGCTCGGGACTAGCGGGAGTCCCCATTACGCAGTATTTT. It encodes CASSSGLAGVPITQYF. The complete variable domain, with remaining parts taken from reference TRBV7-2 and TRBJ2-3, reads GAGVSQSPSNKVTEKGKDVELRCDPISGHTALYWYRQSLGQGLEFLIYFQGNSAPDKSGLPSDRFSAERTGGSVSTLTIQRTQQEDSAVYLCASSSGLAGVPITQYFGPGTRLTVL.

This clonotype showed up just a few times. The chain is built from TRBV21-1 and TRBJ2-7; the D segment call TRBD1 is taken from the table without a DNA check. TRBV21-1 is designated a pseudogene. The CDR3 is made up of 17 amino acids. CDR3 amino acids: CASMIGKGSSRVHEQYF. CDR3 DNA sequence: TGTGCCAGCATGATCGGAAAGGGATCGAGTCGGGTTCACGAGCAGTACTTC.

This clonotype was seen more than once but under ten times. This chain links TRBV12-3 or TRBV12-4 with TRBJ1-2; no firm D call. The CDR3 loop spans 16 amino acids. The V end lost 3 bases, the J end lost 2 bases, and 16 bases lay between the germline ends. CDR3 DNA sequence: TGTGCCAGCAGTTTGAGGGCGGGGAGCTCCAACTATGGCTACACCTTC. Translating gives CASSLRAGSSNYGYTF.

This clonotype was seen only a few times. The CDR3 DNA reads as TGTGCCAGCAAAGCGACGGGAGGGAAGAATCAGCCCCAGCATTTT. This gives the protein CASKATGGKNQPQHF. The rearrangement joins TRBV12-3 or TRBV12-4 to TRBJ1-5; no firm D call. This CDR3 region has 15 residues. Trimming took 7 bases from V and 4 from J, leaving 17 bases between them.

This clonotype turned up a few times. CDR3 nucleotide sequence: TGTGCCAGCAGGGGACCATTATCCTACGAGCAGTACTTC. The encoded protein is CASRGPLSYEQYF. The chain is built from TRBV5-5 and TRBJ2-7; D might be TRBD1 or TRBD2, each matching 5 bases. Germline V CDR1 and CDR2: SGHKS, YYEKEE (reference sequence). V was trimmed by 5 bases and J by 1 base, leaving 10 bases between them. This CDR3 is 13 amino acids long.

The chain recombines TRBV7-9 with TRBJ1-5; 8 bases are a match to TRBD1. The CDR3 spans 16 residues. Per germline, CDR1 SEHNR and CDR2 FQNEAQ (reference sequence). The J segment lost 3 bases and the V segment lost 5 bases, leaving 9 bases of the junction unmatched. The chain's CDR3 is CASSIYRGDNNQPQHF. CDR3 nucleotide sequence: TGTGCCAGCAGCATTTACAGGGGGGACAACAATCAGCCCCAGCATTTT.

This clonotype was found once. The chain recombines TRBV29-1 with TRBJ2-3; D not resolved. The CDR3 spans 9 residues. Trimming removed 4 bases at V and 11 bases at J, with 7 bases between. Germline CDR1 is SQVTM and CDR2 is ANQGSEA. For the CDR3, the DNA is TGCAGCGTTGGGGCTATGCAGTATTTT. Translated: CSVGAMQYF.

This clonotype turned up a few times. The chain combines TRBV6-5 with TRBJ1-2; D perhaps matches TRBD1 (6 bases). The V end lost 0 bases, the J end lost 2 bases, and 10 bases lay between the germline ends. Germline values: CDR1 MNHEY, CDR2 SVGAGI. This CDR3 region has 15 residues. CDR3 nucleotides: TGTGCCAGCAGTTACTCGAATACAGGGAACTATGGCTACACCTTC. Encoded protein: CASSYSNTGNYGYTF.

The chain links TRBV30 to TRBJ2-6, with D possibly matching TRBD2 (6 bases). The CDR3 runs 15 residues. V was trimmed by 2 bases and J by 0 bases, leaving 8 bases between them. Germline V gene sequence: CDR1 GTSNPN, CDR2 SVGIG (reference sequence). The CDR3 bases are TGTGCCTGGAGTAAGGGAGGCTCTGGGGCCAACGTCCTGACTTTC. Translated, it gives CAWSKGGSGANVLTF. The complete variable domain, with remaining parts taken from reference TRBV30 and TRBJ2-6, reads SQTIHQWPATLVQPVGSPLSLECTVEGTSNPNLYWYRQAAGRGLQLLFYSVGIGQISSEVPQNLSASRPQDRQFILSSKKLLLSDSGFYLCAWSKGGSGANVLTFGAGSRLTVL.